This TCR beta chain was documented in a study of T cell repertoires in cytomegalovirus infection. Study in general: TCR beta signatures that were public indicated CMV infection and matching HLA type.

Whole-study results and caveats: Cumulative frequency (of public TCR beta family members) identified carriers of CMV plus the relevant HLA. In two of eight donors, the top clonotype was HLA-C-restricted CMV-specific.

Germline CDR1 SEHNR, CDR2 FQNEAQ (reference sequence). The CDR3 covers 15 residues. The V end lost 3 bases, the J end lost 4 bases, and 10 bases lay between the germline ends. In the case of this clonotype: Its antigen is currently unknown.

Each CDR3 protein gets one entry after TCRdb re-called the reads with MiXCR. The sample includes approximately 70,000 distinct CDR3 sequences, about 23% of them seen just once. The receptor was derived from a human donor in good health (CMV status not recorded). Some clones in this sample may be carry-over from other donors' samples. Sequencing was carried out using PBMCs, sequenced either directly or after in vitro stimulation (not recorded which). The chain joins TRBV7-9 to TRBJ2-6; unclear D gene. DNA of the CDR3: TGTGCCAGCAGCTTGGTGGTTAACGGGGCCAACGTCCTGACTTTC. The encoded protein is CASSLVVNGANVLTF. Based on the CDR3 plus reference TRBV7-9 and TRBJ2-6, the full variable domain is DTGVSQNPRHKITKRGQNVTFRCDPISEHNRLYWYRQTLGQGPEFLTYFQNEAQLEKSRLLSDRFSAERPKGSFSTLEIQRTEQGDSAMYLCASSLVVNGANVLTFGAGSRLTVL.